This T cell receptor beta chain came from a study of identical twins' blood T cells. TCR cDNA libraries were made from RNA using a previously described, modified protocol. Sample barcodes were added at both library ends during cDNA synthesis. Via MiXCR, TCRdb re-called the 5' RACE reads, giving one row per CDR3 protein. The sample records 400,000 or so distinct CDR3 sequences, 28% being singletons. This clonotype has a handful of counts. Germline lookup yields CDR1 MGHDK and CDR2 SYGVNS. The J segment lost 0 bases and the V segment lost 6 bases, leaving 1 base of the junction unmatched. This CDR3 is 14 amino acids long.

Sequenced input: PBMCs. The TCR originated in a woman aged 18-55 years in good health. The V gene is TRBV25-1, the J gene TRBJ1-2, with 10 bases aligning to TRBD1. CDR3 coding DNA: TGTGCCAGCAGGGGGACAGGGGCTAACTATGGCTACACCTTC. Protein product: CASRGTGANYGYTF.